This TCR beta chain was sequenced in a study of blood T cell repertoires in COVID-19. Turning to the study itself: The samples span acute and convalescent COVID-19 from the United States, Italy and Spain. Sources were T cells, B-cell-depleted T cells, or PBMCs; the material itself was cDNA or gDNA.

Original handling: The assay estimated nucleated cells by amplifying reference gene primers. Sequenced by immunoSEQ multiplex PCR; TCRdb stores in-frame clones only, minus some. V, J and clone size reflect that table, while D and trimming were determined from the DNA. The sample lists 250,000 or so clones, 70% to 90% occurring once. CDR1 is KGHSH and CDR2 is LQKENI in the germline V gene. The CDR3 totals 17 residues. Germline trimming cut 0 bases from V and 2 bases from J; bases unmatched to any gene: 5. The rearrangement uses TRBV18 and TRBJ2-1; 9 bases fit TRBD2. The clonotype originates from a man aged 25 to 40 with active or convalescent COVID-19. Input material: peripheral blood. The CDR3 DNA reads TGTGCCAGCTCACCACCGGGTCAGCGGGGGGCCTACAATGAGCAGTTCTTC. Its translation is CASSPPGQRGAYNEQFF.